This is a list of T cell receptor beta chains from one sample in a study of cytomegalovirus exposure and HLA in healthy donors. Repertoires were generated with immunoSEQ multiplex PCR, while TCRdb's copy carries only in-frame clones and drops some. The sample lists about 130,000 clones, around 70% occurring once. Material: PBMCs. These receptors all stem from a human donor in good health. Both conserved end residues are part of each CDR3. A D gene is named only where the DNA matches it firmly. For some rows the clone size is stated as once, few or many, or as a class when expanded; others skip it.

V	J	size	D	CDR3	DNA
TRBV5-5	TRBJ2-5	-	-	CASSLKNSLSLETQYF	TGTGCCAGCAGCTTGAAGAATAGTCTGTCTTTAGAGACCCAGTACTTC
TRBV18	TRBJ1-1	-	-	CASSRASEAFF	TGTGCCAGCTCACGGGCGAGTGAAGCTTTCTTT
TRBV19	TRBJ2-1	-	TRBD2	CASSVGGGKFNEQFF	TGTGCCAGTAGTGTTGGCGGGGGGAAGTTCAATGAGCAGTTCTTC
TRBV6-6	TRBJ2-7	-	-	CASTLSGSYEQYF	TGTGCCAGCACCCTAAGCGGAAGCTACGAGCAGTACTTC
TRBV6-6	TRBJ2-5	few	TRBD2	CASSWTSGIETQYF	TGTGCCAGCAGTTGGACTAGCGGCATAGAGACCCAGTACTTC
TRBV28	TRBJ2-3	once	-	CASSLPQTTDTQYF	TGTGCCAGCAGTTTACCACAAACCACAGATACGCAGTATTTT
TRBV5-1	TRBJ2-7	-	-	CASSSTGRFREQYF	TGCGCCAGCAGCTCGACAGGGAGGTTTCGGGAGCAGTACTTC
TRBV15	TRBJ1-1	-	-	CATSREETEAFF	TGTGCCACCAGCAGAGAAGAGACAGAAGCTTTCTTT
TRBV27	TRBJ2-3	-	-	CASSFNGGGTDTQYF	TGTGCCAGCAGTTTTAACGGGGGAGGCACAGATACGCAGTATTTT
TRBV28	TRBJ2-1	-	TRBD1	CASSLGTAYNEQFF	TGTGCCAGCAGTTTAGGGACAGCCTACAATGAGCAGTTCTTC
TRBV29-1	TRBJ2-3	-	-	CSVAGTPILDTQYF	TGCAGCGTAGCCGGGACACCCATTCTGGATACGCAGTATTTT
TRBV19	TRBJ1-3	once	TRBD1	CASSARQGRSGNTIYF	TGTGCCAGTAGTGCAAGACAGGGACGCTCTGGAAACACCATATATTTT
TRBV6-1	TRBJ2-7	-	-	CASSEARHSTEQYF	TGTGCCAGCAGTGAAGCGCGTCACAGTACCGAGCAGTACTTC
TRBV7-2	TRBJ2-2	-	-	CASSPWGGRGTGELFF	TGTGCCAGCAGCCCCTGGGGGGGGCGGGGCACCGGGGAGCTGTTTTTT
TRBV4-2	TRBJ2-3	once	-	CASSQGSEDTQYF	TGTGCCAGCAGCCAAGGTAGTGAAGATACGCAGTATTTT
TRBV10-1	TRBJ2-7	-	-	CASTRLVYEQYF	TGCGCCAGCACACGACTGGTGTACGAGCAGTACTTC
TRBV30	TRBJ2-7	-	TRBD2	CAWSVLASGRDEQYF	TGTGCCTGGAGTGTATTGGCTAGCGGGAGAGATGAGCAGTACTTC
TRBV19	TRBJ2-6	once	TRBD1	CASSIVGTAGANVLTF	TGTGCCAGTAGTATAGTCGGGACAGCTGGGGCCAACGTCCTGACTTTC
TRBV7-2	TRBJ2-5	-	-	CASGRSFPGETQYF	TGTGCCAGCGGACGGTCCTTCCCAGGGGAGACCCAGTACTTC
TRBV5-1	TRBJ2-3	once	-	CASSFWGGGRAGRGTDTQYF	TGCGCCAGCAGCTTTTGGGGGGGTGGCCGAGCGGGAAGGGGGACAGATACGCAGTATTTT
TRBV7-2	TRBJ2-2	-	-	CASSSSLSNTGELFF	TGTGCCAGCAGCTCTAGCCTGTCGAACACCGGGGAGCTGTTTTTT
TRBV9	TRBJ2-1	-	-	CASSVETGPYNEQFF	TGTGCCAGCAGCGTTGAGACAGGCCCCTACAATGAGCAGTTCTTC
TRBV29-1	TRBJ2-7	-	-	CSVGSGSWDYEQYF	TGCAGCGTTGGATCCGGGAGTTGGGATTACGAGCAGTACTTC
TRBV6-5	TRBJ2-5	-	-	CASSPLDRSQETQYF	TGTGCCAGCAGTCCCCTTGACAGGAGCCAAGAGACCCAGTACTTC
TRBV7-2	TRBJ1-2	few	-	CASSLSTQGGYGYTF	TGTGCCAGCAGCTTGTCCACTCAGGGTGGCTATGGCTACACCTTC
TRBV7-8	TRBJ1-1	-	-	CASSLVQGPMNTEAFF	TGTGCCAGCAGCTTAGTGCAGGGGCCTATGAACACTGAAGCTTTCTTT
TRBV7-9	TRBJ2-4	once	-	CASSLWQVNIQYF	TGTGCCAGCAGCTTATGGCAGGTCAACATTCAGTACTTC
TRBV25-1	TRBJ2-4	medium-sized	-	CASTGLQNIQYF	TGTGCCAGCACTGGTCTACAAAACATTCAGTACTTC
TRBV2	TRBJ1-1	-	-	CASSEALPGALNTEAFF	TGTGCCAGCAGTGAAGCGCTTCCAGGGGCGCTAAACACTGAAGCTTTCTTT
TRBV5-4	TRBJ1-2	once	-	CASSLTQGTHGYTF	TGTGCCAGCAGCTTGACTCAGGGCACCCATGGCTACACCTTC
TRBV19	TRBJ1-2	-	-	CASNTGYGYTF	TGTGCCAGCAACACAGGTTATGGCTACACCTTC
TRBV6-1	TRBJ2-5	-	-	CASSDGGPQETQYF	TGTGCCAGCAGTGACGGGGGACCCCAAGAGACCCAGTACTTC
TRBV19	TRBJ1-1	few	TRBD1	CASSGITTGGEAFF	TGTGCCAGTAGTGGGATAACTACAGGGGGTGAAGCTTTCTTT
TRBV28	TRBJ2-1	-	TRBD2	CASSFSRGLAGSEQFF	TGTGCCAGCAGTTTTTCCCGGGGACTAGCGGGATCGGAGCAGTTCTTC
TRBV5-4	TRBJ2-3	-	TRBD2	CASSFRTSGGTGGTQYF	TGTGCCAGCAGCTTCCGGACTAGCGGGGGGACGGGGGGTACGCAGTATTTT
TRBV4-2	TRBJ2-7	-	TRBD2	CASSPSGSGSYEQYF	TGTGCCAGCAGTCCGAGCGGGAGCGGGTCCTACGAGCAGTACTTC
TRBV7-9	TRBJ2-5	-	TRBD2	CSSSRPTSGGHQETQYF	TGTTCCAGCAGCCGTCCTACTAGCGGGGGTCACCAAGAGACCCAGTACTTC
TRBV6-5	TRBJ1-6	-	TRBD1	CASDRDNSPLHF	TGTGCCAGTGACAGGGATAATTCACCCCTCCACTTT
TRBV15	TRBJ2-7	-	-	CATSRESGSPYEQYF	TGTGCCACCAGCAGAGAATCGGGTTCCCCCTACGAGCAGTACTTC
TRBV27	TRBJ2-3	-	TRBD2	CASSLRLAGKDTQYF	TGTGCCAGCAGTTTACGGCTAGCGGGAAAAGATACGCAGTATTTT
TRBV18	TRBJ1-1	-	TRBD1	CASSNQGVNTEAFF	TGTGCCAGCTCGAATCAGGGGGTGAACACTGAAGCTTTCTTT
TRBV27	TRBJ1-5	-	-	CASSWVGGQPQHF	TGTGCCAGCAGTTGGGTGGGGGGTCAGCCCCAGCATTTT
TRBV14	TRBJ2-1	-	TRBD2	CASSQDILAGREQFF	TGTGCCAGCAGCCAAGATATACTAGCGGGACGTGAGCAGTTCTTC
TRBV21-1	TRBJ2-3	-	-	CASNGQGTNTDTQYF	TGTGCCAGCAATGGACAGGGAACGAACACAGATACGCAGTATTTT
TRBV7-9	TRBJ1-2	-	-	CSSSPLRESYTF	TGTTCCAGCAGCCCCCTCCGGGAGAGCTACACCTTC
TRBV18	TRBJ2-3	-	TRBD2	CASSPADAGLAGGYPTDTQYF	TGTGCCAGCTCACCAGCGGACGCCGGACTAGCGGGAGGCTACCCCACAGATACGCAGTATTTT
TRBV4-3	TRBJ2-3	few	-	CASSLRQALSTDTQYF	TGCGCCAGCAGCCTCCGACAGGCCCTTAGCACAGATACGCAGTATTTT
TRBV4-3	TRBJ2-7	once	TRBD1	CASSQAGGPYEQYF	TGCGCCAGCAGCCAGGCAGGGGGACCCTACGAGCAGTACTTC
TRBV29-1	TRBJ1-2	-	-	CSVPRYNYGYTF	TGCAGCGTCCCCCGGTATAACTATGGCTACACCTTC
TRBV7-3	TRBJ1-1	-	TRBD1	CASSSTGGWANTEAFF	TGTGCCAGCAGCTCGACAGGGGGTTGGGCGAACACTGAAGCTTTCTTT
TRBV28	TRBJ2-5	few	TRBD2	CASSSGLAGLASGETQYF	TGTGCCAGCAGTTCGGGACTAGCGGGACTTGCTTCGGGGGAGACCCAGTACTTC
TRBV9	TRBJ2-1	-	-	CASSVATGAVNEQFF	TGTGCCAGCAGCGTAGCTACGGGAGCGGTCAATGAGCAGTTCTTC
TRBV7-2	TRBJ1-5	-	-	CASSLLGGNQPQHF	TGTGCCAGCAGCTTACTTGGGGGGAATCAGCCCCAGCATTTT